Below are 25 T cell receptor beta chains sequenced from a single sample in a study of T cells after yellow fever vaccination. From the 5' RACE reads, TCRdb called clonotypes with MiXCR, one entry per CDR3 protein. The data contain a few hundred thousand distinct CDR3 sequences, about 4% of them singletons. This specimen was PBMCs, taken 5 days after the yellow fever booster vaccination. The receptors come from a man between 18 and 35 years old who received the YFV17D yellow fever vaccine.

Ten or more counts support this clonotype. The chain uses TRBV4-3 and TRBJ1-1, with a weak D call TRBD1 (5 bases). Trimming removed 0 bases from V and 3 bases from J, with 11 bases in between. This CDR3 spans 15 amino acids. Germline CDR1 LGHNA, CDR2 YSLEER. CDR3 in DNA: TGCGCCAGCAGCCAAGATGACAGCAGGTACACTGAAGCTTTCTTT. It yields the protein CASSQDDSRYTEAFF.

This clonotype appeared a few times. V gene TRBV28 combines with J gene TRBJ2-7; a possible D gene is TRBD2 (7 bases). The V end was cut by 3 bases, the J end by 4 bases, with 13 bases between. This CDR3 comprises 14 residues. The germline V gene encodes CDR1 MDHEN and CDR2 SYDVKM. CDR3 sequence: CASSLGGDIYEQYV. The DNA of the CDR3 is TGTGCCAGCAGTTTGGGGGGGGACATATACGAGCAGTACGTC.

This clonotype has a handful of counts. The chain carries TRBV9 and TRBJ2-3; D possibly matches TRBD1 or TRBD2 (6 bases each). The CDR3 consists of 14 residues. V dropped 7 bases and J dropped 6 bases, with 18 bases sitting between them. Germline CDR1 and CDR2: SGDLS and YYNGEE. CDR3 residues: CASVRSGGEDTQYF. The CDR3 DNA reads TGTGCCAGCGTTAGGTCCGGGGGCGAGGATACGCAGTATTTT.

A few counts support this clonotype. The chain employs TRBV30 and TRBJ2-5, with TRBD1 matching over 8 bases. In germline, CDR1 is GTSNPN, CDR2 SVGIG (reference sequence). V lost 0 bases and J lost 5; bases outside the gene matches: 5. This CDR3 contains 14 residues. CDR3 amino acids: CAWSVNGDRETQYF. Here the CDR3 DNA reads TGTGCCTGGAGTGTAAACGGGGACAGGGAGACCCAGTACTTC.

This clonotype was detected a few times. V gene TRBV7-9 combines with J gene TRBJ2-3; D unresolved. Between the trimmed V and J ends, which lost 2 bases and 2 bases, there was a span of 14 bases. Germline V gene data show CDR1 as SEHNR and CDR2 as FQNEAQ (reference sequence). The CDR3 extends over 16 amino acids. The CDR3 is CASSLTPGRSTDTQYF. CDR3 nucleotides: TGTGCCAGCAGCTTAACCCCCGGCCGGTCCACAGATACGCAGTATTTT.

This clonotype was counted only a few times. V gene TRBV5-1 combines with J gene TRBJ2-2; possibly TRBD1 for D (6 bases). Germline CDR1 and CDR2: SGHRS and YFSETQ. The length of the CDR3 is 16 residues. Between the trimmed V and J ends, which lost 2 bases and 4 bases, there was a span of 15 bases. CDR3 loop: CASSFKGGTSTGELFF. CDR3 sequence (DNA): TGCGCCAGCAGCTTTAAAGGGGGTACGAGCACCGGGGAGCTGTTTTTT.

This clonotype showed up just a few times. V is TRBV5-8 and J is TRBJ1-1; TRBD1 agrees at 8 bases. The CDR3 has 17 residues. Germline V gene data show CDR1 as SGHTS and CDR2 as YDEGEE. After removal of 2 bases from V and 0 bases from J, the junction contained 9 bases not matched to a gene. The CDR3 protein is CASSLETGAYMNTEAFF. Written as DNA, the CDR3 is TGTGCCAGCAGCTTAGAGACAGGGGCGTACATGAACACTGAAGCTTTCTTT.

The J gene is TRBJ1-6, the V gene TRBV20-1, with 7 bases fitting TRBD1. CDR1 is DFQATT, CDR2 SNEGSKA, per germline (reference sequence). The V gene end was trimmed by 3 bases and the J gene end by 6 bases; junction bases not matched to a gene: 11. The CDR3 loop spans 16 amino acids. The CDR3 loop is CSASRDSLMTNSPLHF. Here the CDR3 DNA reads TGCAGTGCTAGTCGGGACAGCTTGATGACTAATTCACCCCTCCACTTT.

This clonotype was observed a few times. This chain connects TRBV2 to TRBJ1-5; D gene ambiguous. The germline V and J ends were trimmed by 2 bases and 2 bases, with 7 bases remaining between them. The V gene's germline CDR1 is SNHLY and CDR2 FYNNEI. The CDR3 runs 14 residues. CDR3 residues: CASSEFNGNQPQHF. The CDR3 DNA follows: TGTGCCAGCAGTGAATTTAATGGCAATCAGCCCCAGCATTTT. Full variable domain (remainder filled in from reference TRBV2 and TRBJ1-5): EPEVTQTPSHQVTQMGQEVILRCVPISNHLYFYWYRQILGQKVEFLVSFYNNEISEKSEIFDDQFSVERPDGSNFTLKIRSTKLEDSAMYFCASSEFNGNQPQHFGDGTRLSIL.

In this sample, this clonotype turned up many times. V usage is TRBV3-1 and J usage is TRBJ2-2; no clear D gene. CDR1 and CDR2 (germline): LGHDT, YNNKEL (reference sequence). This CDR3 has 15 residues. V lost 4 bases and J lost 8, with 17 bases in between. The CDR3: CASSPGSWLQGELFF. The CDR3 DNA reads TGTGCCAGCAGCCCTGGATCTTGGTTGCAAGGGGAGCTGTTTTTT.

The rearrangement uses TRBV20-1 and TRBJ1-1, with TRBD1 matching 10 bases. The V and J ends lost 3 bases and 4 bases, in that order; junction bases with no gene match: 5. CDR3 length: 14 residues. Germline loops: CDR1 DFQATT, CDR2 SNEGSKA (reference sequence). This CDR3 reads CSARGQGLGTEAFF. The CDR3 DNA reads as TGCAGTGCTAGGGGACAGGGGTTGGGCACTGAAGCTTTCTTT.

This clonotype was found a few times. The V gene is TRBV5-1, the J gene TRBJ2-5; TRBD2 matches 9 bases. J was trimmed by 5 bases and V by 1 base; bases with no gene match: 3. This CDR3 has 14 residues. Germline assignment: CDR1 SGHRS and CDR2 YFSETQ. CDR3 protein: CASSLRLAVETQYF. The CDR3 region has the DNA TGCGCCAGCAGCTTGCGACTAGCGGTGGAGACCCAGTACTTC. The variable domain in full, completed from reference TRBV5-1 and TRBJ2-5, reads KAGVTQTPRYLIKTRGQQVTLSCSPISGHRSVSWYQQTPGQGLQFLFEYFSETQRNKGNFPGRFSGRQFSNSRSEMNVSTLELGDSALYLCASSLRLAVETQYFGPGTRLLVL.

V is TRBV7-2 and J is TRBJ2-7, with a possible D match to TRBD1 (6 bases). Germline CDR1 and CDR2: SGHTA and FQGNSA. V was clipped by 5 bases and J by 1 base, with 18 bases between them. The CDR3 length is 16 residues. In nucleotides, the CDR3 is TGTGCCAGCAGCGGTAGGGTCGGGACACCTTCCTACGAGCAGTACTTC. It yields the protein CASSGRVGTPSYEQYF.

This clonotype has just a few counts. The chain has TRBV5-1 and TRBJ2-7; possible D gene TRBD2, 5 bases. V was cut by 4 bases and J by 5 bases, with 16 bases left in between. Germline V CDR1 and CDR2: SGHRS, YFSETQ. The CDR3 totals 14 residues. The CDR3 sequence is CASSARQFGDEQYF. Written as DNA, the CDR3 is TGCGCCAGCAGCGCACGGCAGTTCGGGGACGAGCAGTACTTC.

The chain employs TRBV6-5 and TRBJ1-6; TRBD1 agrees at 12 bases. CDR1 and CDR2 from the germline V gene are MNHEY and SVGAGI. This CDR3 spans 18 amino acids. With 2 bases clipped from V and 11 bases from J, the junction kept 13 bases outside the gene matches. CDR3 loop: CASSYVPGTGGKWAPLHF. DNA of the CDR3: TGTGCCAGCAGTTACGTCCCCGGGACAGGGGGCAAGTGGGCACCCCTCCACTTT.

This clonotype was observed at least ten times. The chain is built from TRBV5-6 and TRBJ2-2, with D perhaps TRBD1 (5 bases). Trimming pared 0 bases from V and 3 bases from J, leaving 12 bases between. The germline CDR1 and CDR2 sequences are SGHDT and YYEEEE. The CDR3 is made up of 16 amino acids. CDR3 protein: CASSLVGREDTGELFF. In nucleotides, the CDR3 is TGTGCCAGCAGCTTGGTAGGCAGGGAAGACACCGGGGAGCTGTTTTTT.

A few counts support this clonotype. The chain joins TRBV28 to TRBJ1-4; 7 nucleotides line up with TRBD1. This CDR3 comprises 18 residues. From germline, CDR1 is MDHEN and CDR2 SYDVKM. V shed 3 bases, J shed 0 bases, and the junction held 10 bases outside the gene matches. The CDR3 DNA is TGTGCCAGCAGTTTTTTCAGGGGGTCAAGGGCAACTAATGAAAAACTGTTTTTT. Protein: CASSFFRGSRATNEKLFF.

V is TRBV4-3 and J is TRBJ1-4; D call uncertain. CDR3 length: 14 amino acids. V was trimmed by 0 bases and J by 7 bases, leaving 9 bases between them. Germline V gene sequence: CDR1 LGHNA, CDR2 YSLEER. This CDR3 is CASSQDGQPEKLFF. CDR3 sequence (DNA): TGCGCCAGCAGCCAAGATGGGCAGCCTGAAAAACTGTTTTTT.

This clonotype was detected a few times. The chain carries TRBV9 and TRBJ1-3, with no clear D. CDR3 length equals 15 residues. The V gene's germline CDR1 is SGDLS and CDR2 YYNGEE. Trimming removed 0 bases from V and 1 base from J, with 8 bases in between. The CDR3 sequence: CASSVDGISGNTIYF. The CDR3 DNA reads as TGTGCCAGCAGCGTAGATGGGATATCTGGAAACACCATATATTTT.

The rearrangement uses TRBV10-3 and TRBJ1-5, with D possibly matching TRBD1 (5 bases). Between the trimmed V and J ends, which lost 10 bases and 7 bases, there was a span of 14 bases. Germline V CDR1 and CDR2: ENHRY, SYGVKD. This CDR3 is built from 12 residues. In DNA, the CDR3 is TGTGCCACCTCGGGGCCTCAACAGCCCCAGCATTTT. Translating it yields CATSGPQQPQHF.

This clonotype was counted ten times or more. The rearrangement joins TRBV4-3 to TRBJ2-3; D is unclear. Looked up from germline, CDR1 is LGHNA and CDR2 is YSLEER. The CDR3 consists of 14 residues. V shed 1 base and J shed 4 bases, with 9 bases lying between them. The CDR3 reads CASSQALFADTQYF. The CDR3 bases are TGCGCCAGCAGCCAAGCCCTCTTCGCAGATACGCAGTATTTT.

This clonotype showed up many times. The V call is TRBV12-3 or TRBV12-4, the J call TRBJ2-5, with unresolved D. V lost 6 bases, J lost 0 bases, and 5 bases lay in between. The CDR3 is 12 amino acids. CDR3 in amino acids: CASSFHQETQYF. CDR3 DNA: TGTGCCAGCAGCTTCCACCAAGAGACCCAGTACTTC.

The CDR3 protein is CASRSSPSGNTIYF. CDR3 sequence (DNA): TGTGCCAGCAGATCCTCTCCGTCTGGAAACACCATATATTTT. The genes are TRBV6-6 and TRBJ1-3; no firm D call. CDR1 MNHNY and CDR2 SVGAGI come from the germline V gene (reference sequence). The CDR3 length is 14 residues. The germline V and J ends were trimmed by 6 bases and 1 base, with 10 bases remaining between them.

The chain combines TRBV7-9 with TRBJ1-6, with D possibly matching TRBD1 (6 bases). Germline CDR1 SEHNR, CDR2 FQNEAQ (reference sequence). The germline V and J ends were trimmed by 5 bases and 8 bases, with 16 bases remaining between them. The CDR3 loop spans 15 amino acids. DNA of the CDR3: TGTGCCAGCAGCGACATCACAGGGATCGATTCACCCCTCCACTTT. As protein: CASSDITGIDSPLHF.

This clonotype was picked up a small number of times. The V gene is TRBV6-6, the J gene TRBJ2-7, with D perhaps matching TRBD1 (6 bases). The CDR3 totals 14 residues. V was shortened by 4 bases and J by 0 bases, with 10 bases between the two germline ends. Germline V gene sequence: CDR1 MNHNY, CDR2 SVGAGI (reference sequence). The CDR3 DNA reads as TGTGCCAGCAGTTCACAGGGTTTCTCCTACGAGCAGTACGTC. Translating gives CASSSQGFSYEQYV.